This T cell receptor beta chain emerged from a study of radiotherapy plus CTLA-4 blockade in lung cancer. The overall study: Of the patients, about 20% showed objective responses and around 29% attained disease control.

The study, taken as a whole, reports: Researchers report tumor-derived TCR clones expanding in blood after radiotherapy plus ipilimumab.

Only in-frame clones appear in the TCRdb table, and some are missing; sequencing was by immunoSEQ multiplex PCR. The sample consists of about 73,000 clones, around nine tenths of them appearing once. With 7 bases clipped from V and 0 bases from J, the junction kept 5 bases outside the gene matches. The CDR3 sequence is 13 residues long. Looked up from germline, CDR1 is SQVTM and CDR2 is ANQGSEA. Comments on this clone: Antigen specificity is unknown.

This sample comprised peripheral blood, obtained from a patient treated with radiotherapy plus ipilimumab. This chain uses TRBV29-1 with TRBJ2-7, with TRBD2 identical over 8 bases. This sequence originates from a human donor with non-small cell lung cancer that progressed on radiotherapy plus ipilimumab. Written as DNA, the CDR3 is TGCAGCGCCGGGGCGGGGGGCTCCTACGAGCAGTACTTC. Protein sequence: CSAGAGGSYEQYF.